This T cell receptor (beta chain) is drawn from a study of cytotoxic CD8 clonotypes in ibrutinib-treated CLL. About the study: Among responders, roughly 25 were partial and 2 complete; after median approximately 62 months, about 15 stayed remitted and roughly 12 progressed. Whole-study results and caveats: Collection times varied between progressing and sustained-remission patients.

Concerning this clone: Its target is not known.

Sequencing was performed with immunoSEQ multiplex PCR; in TCRdb, only in-frame clones are kept and a portion is missing. The profile covers more than 150,000 clones, with 72% appearing a single time and around 15% taken by the ten largest. The sample in question was PBMCs, obtained after 24 months of ibrutinib treatment. This clonotype was sampled from a human donor with chronic lymphocytic leukemia.

CDR3 in amino acids: CASSRLDRAPEAFF. The CDR3 DNA sequence: TGTGCCAGCAGCCGCTTAGACAGGGCTCCTGAAGCTTTCTTT. The chain is built from TRBV6-5 and TRBJ1-1, with 7 bases lining up with TRBD1. Germline V gene sequence: CDR1 MNHEY, CDR2 SVGAGI. This CDR3 has 14 residues. V gave up 6 bases and J gave up 6 bases; unmatched junction bases: 10.